Listed below are T cell receptor beta chains from one sample, sequenced in a study of technical replicates of blood from a few donors. Data came from immunoSEQ multiplex PCR; TCRdb stores just in-frame clones and leaves some out. The sample shows approximately 80,000 clones, roughly 98% of them seen only once. What was sequenced was T cells isolated from PBMCs. The receptor set was obtained from a human donor in good health. CDR3s include the opening cysteine and the closing phenylalanine or tryptophan. A D gene is named only where the DNA matches it firmly. A clone size is listed for some rows: how often the clone was seen (once, few, many), or a class if it is expanded.

abundance	d_gene	j_gene	v_gene	CDR3nt	CDR3aa
few	NA	TRBJ1-2	TRBV28	TGTGCCAGCAGTCAATGGGGCCTCTATGGCTACACCTTC	CASSQWGLYGYTF
NA	NA	TRBJ2-2	TRBV5-1	TGCGCCAGCAGCTTACGGGAGACCGGGGAGCTGTTTTTT	CASSLRETGELFF
NA	TRBD1	TRBJ2-1	TRBV12-5	TGTGCTAGTGGTTTGTTCGGGGACAGTGTGAATAATGAGCAGTTCTTC	CASGLFGDSVNNEQFF
once	NA	TRBJ2-5	TRBV7-7	TGTGCTAGCAGCTCCGCGGGGTGGCTAGCAGGAGAGACCCAGTACTTC	CASSSAGWLAGETQYF
NA	NA	TRBJ1-2	TRBV4-2	TGTGCCAGCAGCCAACTCCTTGATACAGGGGGCTACACCTTC	CASSQLLDTGGYTF
NA	NA	TRBJ2-7	TRBV5-4	TGTGCCAGCAGCTTGGGCGGCGGTCGTTCCTACGAGCAGTACTTC	CASSLGGGRSYEQYF
NA	NA	TRBJ1-5	TRBV7-6	TGTGCCAGCAGCCCTTCACATACGATTTATAGCAATCAGCCCCAGCATTTT	CASSPSHTIYSNQPQHF
NA	NA	TRBJ2-1	TRBV7-6	TGTGCCAGCATAAAGGGGTGGGACAATGAGCAGTTCTTC	CASIKGWDNEQFF
NA	NA	TRBJ2-5	TRBV5-1	TGCGCCAGCAGCTCCCGGGGAGGTGGGACTCAAGAGACCCAGTACTTC	CASSSRGGGTQETQYF
few	NA	TRBJ2-1	TRBV19	TGTGCCAGTATCCAGGGGTCAGGCAATGAGCAGTTCTTC	CASIQGSGNEQFF
NA	NA	TRBJ1-2	TRBV7-9	TGTGCCAGCACCTTAGACAGGATCCGCGGCTACACCTTC	CASTLDRIRGYTF
NA	NA	TRBJ1-5	TRBV5-6	TGTGCCAGCAGCTTGGACGGACTAAATCAGCCCCAGCATTTT	CASSLDGLNQPQHF
NA	NA	TRBJ2-3	TRBV19	TGTGCCAGTAGTATAGTCTCTCCACCGGCGCAGTATTTT	CASSIVSPPAQYF
NA	NA	TRBJ2-7	TRBV5-1	TGCGCCAGCAGCTTGGACGGCTACGAGCAGTACTTC	CASSLDGYEQYF
NA	TRBD1	TRBJ2-1	TRBV2	TGTGCCAGCAGGAGCGGGACAGGGTACAATGAGCAGTTCTTC	CASRSGTGYNEQFF
NA	NA	TRBJ1-4	TRBV11-2	TGTGCCAGCAGCTTAAGCGGACAGCTTCGTACTGAAAAACTGTTTTTT	CASSLSGQLRTEKLFF
NA	NA	TRBJ1-2	TRBV5-5	TGTGCCAGCAGCTTCTCAGCAGGGATCCATGGCTACACCTTC	CASSFSAGIHGYTF
NA	NA	TRBJ1-1	TRBV28	TGTGCCAGCAGCCCCGAATCCGCGAGGAACACTGAAGCTTTCTTT	CASSPESARNTEAFF
NA	NA	TRBJ2-1	TRBV25-1	TGTGCCAGCAGTGTTCGGGATGAGCAGTTCTTC	CASSVRDEQFF
NA	NA	TRBJ1-5	TRBV29-1	TGCAGCGTTGAAGATCTAAGGGGTAGCAATCAGCCCCAGCATTTT	CSVEDLRGSNQPQHF
NA	TRBD1	TRBJ1-1	TRBV7-9	TGTGCCAGCAGCGGATTACAGGGGGCGTACACTGAAGCTTTCTTT	CASSGLQGAYTEAFF
NA	NA	TRBJ2-1	TRBV29-1	TGCAGCGTTGAAGCTAGACCTAACGTGAATGAGCAGTTCTTC	CSVEARPNVNEQFF
NA	NA	TRBJ2-3	TRBV28	TGTGCCAGCAGCTCCCAGTTGGATACGCAGTATTTT	CASSSQLDTQYF
NA	NA	TRBJ2-5	TRBV7-7	TGTGCCAGCAGCTTAAGAGGACAGCACCAAGAGACCCAGTACTTC	CASSLRGQHQETQYF
once	NA	TRBJ1-2	TRBV6-1	TGTGCCAGCAGTGAAGGGGGCAGGGGCTATGGCTACACCTTC	CASSEGGRGYGYTF
NA	TRBD1	TRBJ2-3	TRBV5-1	TGCGCCAGCAGCGGACAGGGCACAGATACGCAGTATTTT	CASSGQGTDTQYF
once	NA	TRBJ2-1	TRBV2	TGTGCCAGCATCGCTAGGTCCTACAATGAGCAGTTCTTC	CASIARSYNEQFF
NA	TRBD2	TRBJ2-1	TRBV7-8	TGTGCCAGCAGCTTATTCTCAGGGAGGGGTGAGCAGTTCTTC	CASSLFSGRGEQFF
NA	TRBD1	TRBJ1-1	TRBV25-1	TGTGCCAGCAGTGACCCGGACAGGATGAACACTGAAGCTTTCTTT	CASSDPDRMNTEAFF
NA	TRBD2	TRBJ2-4	TRBV5-1	TGCGCCAGCAGCTTGGCCGGGCGGGGGGACATTCAGTACTTC	CASSLAGRGDIQYF
once	NA	TRBJ2-5	TRBV7-7	TGTGCCAGCAGCCCACCCAAGAGACAAGAGACCCAGTACTTC	CASSPPKRQETQYF
NA	NA	TRBJ2-6	TRBV4-1	TGCGCCAGCAGCCAAGTTCTTTCTGGGGCCAACGTCCTGACTTTC	CASSQVLSGANVLTF
NA	NA	TRBJ1-5	TRBV27	TGTGCCGCGGGGGATATATTACAGCCCCAGCATTTT	CAAGDILQPQHF
NA	NA	TRBJ2-1	TRBV4-1	TGCGCCAGCAGCCAACAGGCCGTAAATGAGCAGTTCTTC	CASSQQAVNEQFF
NA	NA	TRBJ1-5	TRBV6-5	TGTGCCAGCAGCCCCGGGGAATCCTTCCAGCCCCAGCATTTT	CASSPGESFQPQHF
NA	NA	TRBJ2-5	TRBV7-9	TGTGCCAGCAGCTTAGAGACCAGGGTTCAAGAGACCCAGTACTTC	CASSLETRVQETQYF